The rows below give T cell receptor beta chains drawn from one sample of a study of blood T cell repertoires in COVID-19. Sequenced by immunoSEQ multiplex PCR; TCRdb stores in-frame clones only, minus some. Of 120,000 or so clones listed, about 86% are singletons. The sequencing sample was made of peripheral blood. Every receptor here comes from a woman aged 50 to 60 with acute or convalescent COVID-19. The CDR3 runs from the conserved cysteine through the conserved F or W. The D gene is left open where the match is weak. Size values are once, few and many counts, or a class for expanded clones, and some rows have none.

d_call: TRBD1; v_call: TRBV5-6; clone_size: once; j_call: TRBJ2-7; cdr3_nt: TGTGCCAGCAGCGCTTTACGGACCCGGACAGGAACCTACGAGCAGTACTTC; cdr3_aa: CASSALRTRTGTYEQYF
d_call: .; v_call: TRBV12-3/TRBV12-4; clone_size: .; j_call: TRBJ2-7; cdr3_nt: TGTGCCAGCAGTCCTGGACACGACGAGCAGTACTTC; cdr3_aa: CASSPGHDEQYF
d_call: TRBD1; v_call: TRBV18; clone_size: .; j_call: TRBJ1-1; cdr3_nt: TGTGCCAGCTCACCGGGACAGCTGAACACTGAAGCTTTCTTT; cdr3_aa: CASSPGQLNTEAFF
d_call: .; v_call: TRBV6-5; clone_size: .; j_call: TRBJ1-1; cdr3_nt: TGTGCCAGCAGTATCAGGACTCCGAGTGAGGCTTTCTTT; cdr3_aa: CASSIRTPSEAFF
d_call: TRBD1; v_call: TRBV5-6; clone_size: .; j_call: TRBJ1-3; cdr3_nt: TGTGCCAGCAGCTTGAGAGGACAGGGAACTGGAAACACCATATATTTT; cdr3_aa: CASSLRGQGTGNTIYF
d_call: .; v_call: TRBV6-5; clone_size: .; j_call: TRBJ1-2; cdr3_nt: TGTGCCAGCAGTTACGCCGGCGGATCTAACTATGGCTACACCTTC; cdr3_aa: CASSYAGGSNYGYTF
d_call: TRBD1; v_call: TRBV5-1; clone_size: .; j_call: TRBJ1-3; cdr3_nt: TGCGCCAGCAGCCAAACAGGACAGGGAGGTGGAAACACCATATATTTT; cdr3_aa: CASSQTGQGGGNTIYF
d_call: .; v_call: TRBV5-1; clone_size: .; j_call: TRBJ1-5; cdr3_nt: TGCGCCAGCAGCTTTACAGGTCTCAGCAATCAGCCCCAGCATTTT; cdr3_aa: CASSFTGLSNQPQHF
d_call: TRBD1; v_call: TRBV7-6; clone_size: .; j_call: TRBJ2-7; cdr3_nt: TGTGCCAGCAGTCGCAACCGGGACAGCTCCTACGAGCAGTACTTC; cdr3_aa: CASSRNRDSSYEQYF
d_call: TRBD2; v_call: TRBV5-4; clone_size: few; j_call: TRBJ2-1; cdr3_nt: TGTGCCAGCAGATCAAGCGGGGGGGCCGTCAATGAGCAGTTCTTC; cdr3_aa: CASRSSGGAVNEQFF
d_call: TRBD2; v_call: TRBV5-4; clone_size: .; j_call: TRBJ2-3; cdr3_nt: TGTGCCAGCAGCCCCCCGTTCTTAGCGGGGGGGACAGATACGCAGTATTTT; cdr3_aa: CASSPPFLAGGTDTQYF
d_call: .; v_call: TRBV9; clone_size: once; j_call: TRBJ1-6; cdr3_nt: TGTGCCAGCAGCTTCAGGGATGCAAGCTCCTATAATTCACCCCTCCACTTT; cdr3_aa: CASSFRDASSYNSPLHF
d_call: .; v_call: TRBV29-1; clone_size: .; j_call: TRBJ1-2; cdr3_nt: TGCAGCGTTTCGGGGTCCAACTATGGCTACACCTTC; cdr3_aa: CSVSGSNYGYTF
d_call: TRBD2; v_call: TRBV7-8; clone_size: .; j_call: TRBJ2-1; cdr3_nt: TGTGCCAGCTCCTCGGGATCGCGGGAGGAGAATGAGCAGTTCTTC; cdr3_aa: CASSSGSREENEQFF
d_call: TRBD2; v_call: TRBV9; clone_size: .; j_call: TRBJ2-3; cdr3_nt: TGTGCCAGCAGCCGGGGACTAGCGGTTCGCACAGATACGCAGTATTTT; cdr3_aa: CASSRGLAVRTDTQYF
d_call: .; v_call: TRBV15; clone_size: .; j_call: TRBJ1-2; cdr3_nt: TGTGCCACCAGCAGAGATAAGGGTTGGGAAAGACCGGGGGGCTACACCTTC; cdr3_aa: CATSRDKGWERPGGYTF
d_call: .; v_call: TRBV21-1; clone_size: once; j_call: TRBJ2-3; cdr3_nt: TGTGCCAGCAGCAATTCAGGGGTCCCAAACGCGGGTACGCAGTATTTT; cdr3_aa: CASSNSGVPNAGTQYF
d_call: .; v_call: TRBV19; clone_size: .; j_call: TRBJ2-1; cdr3_nt: TGTGCCAGTAGCATGGGGCTAGGGATCCATGAGCAGTTCTTC; cdr3_aa: CASSMGLGIHEQFF
d_call: TRBD2; v_call: TRBV5-5; clone_size: .; j_call: TRBJ2-1; cdr3_nt: TGTGCCAGCAGCTTGGTCTCAGGACTAGCGGGGGGAGATGAGCAGTTCTTC; cdr3_aa: CASSLVSGLAGGDEQFF
d_call: TRBD1; v_call: TRBV3-1/TRBV3-2; clone_size: .; j_call: TRBJ1-2; cdr3_nt: TGTGCCAGCAGCCCGGGACAGGGTGGCTACACCTTC; cdr3_aa: CASSPGQGGYTF
d_call: TRBD1; v_call: TRBV27; clone_size: .; j_call: TRBJ1-4; cdr3_nt: TGTGCCAGCACTGGAAGAACGGGACAGGTCGCAACTAATGAAAAACTGTTTTTT; cdr3_aa: CASTGRTGQVATNEKLFF
d_call: TRBD1; v_call: TRBV6-6; clone_size: .; j_call: TRBJ1-6; cdr3_nt: TGTGCCAGCAGTCATTCCCCCGGACAGGGCGCTAGCTCCTATAATTCACCCCTCCACTTT; cdr3_aa: CASSHSPGQGASSYNSPLHF
d_call: .; v_call: TRBV7-9; clone_size: .; j_call: TRBJ2-2; cdr3_nt: TGTGCCAGCAGGGAACAGGCCGCGAACACCGGGGAGCTGTTTTTT; cdr3_aa: CASREQAANTGELFF